These 20 T cell receptor beta chains share one sample of origin, sequenced in a study of CD8+ T cells in alopecia areata. Reverse transcribed after extraction, RNA yielded cDNA as the sequencing template. Method: immunoSEQ multiplex PCR; TCRdb's copy keeps in-frame clones and lacks some. Here the sample spans over 120,000 clones, 51% being singletons. This specimen was CD4+ T cells sorted from blood, taken at week 0. Receptors were obtained from a human donor with alopecia areata.

This chain uses TRBV27 with TRBJ2-1; D gene ambiguous. The CDR3 spans 14 residues. The germline V gene has CDR1 MNHEY and CDR2 SMNVEV (reference sequence). V was cut by 5 bases and J by 3 bases, with 11 bases left in between. As DNA, the CDR3 is TGTGCCAGCAGTCGGACCCGGGTCTACAATGAGCAGTTCTTC. It yields the protein CASSRTRVYNEQFF.

This chain joins TRBV19 and TRBJ1-5, with 7 positions matching TRBD1. Trimming removed 5 bases from V and 5 bases from J; junction bases left unmatched: 3. The CDR3 has 13 residues. Per the germline V gene, CDR1 is LNHDA and CDR2 is SQIVND (reference sequence). The CDR3 nucleotides are TGTGCCAGTAGTGGACAGGTTTATCAGCCCCAGCATTTT. This gives the protein CASSGQVYQPQHF.

The rearrangement uses TRBV14 and TRBJ2-2; D is uncertain. The CDR3 is 13 residues long. The ends were cut back, 0 bases at V and 7 bases at J, with 6 bases in the middle. Germline V gives CDR1 SGHDN, CDR2 FVKESK. The CDR3 nucleotides read TGTGCCAGCAGCCAAGAAGGGATCGGGGAGCTGTTTTTT. Protein product: CASSQEGIGELFF.

A single count supports this clone. The chain has TRBV30 and TRBJ1-4; D is perhaps TRBD1 (6 bases). CDR1 GTSNPN and CDR2 SVGIG come from the germline V gene (reference sequence). The length of the CDR3 is 13 residues. The CDR3 loop reads CAEQGEANEKLFF. The CDR3 region has the DNA TGTGCTGAACAGGGAGAGGCTAATGAAAAACTGTTTTTT.

Written as DNA, the CDR3 is TGTGCCAGCAGCTCCTCGCTGACTAGCGTGGTCTCTAGAGAGACCCAGTACTTC. It encodes CASSSSLTSVVSRETQYF. The rearrangement uses TRBV7-2 and TRBJ2-5; 8 bases match TRBD2. The trim removed 4 bases at V and 4 bases at J, leaving 17 bases unmatched. Per the germline V gene, CDR1 is SGHTA and CDR2 is FQGNSA. This CDR3 spans 18 amino acids.

The rearrangement joins TRBV7-2 to TRBJ2-3; TRBD2 agrees at 7 bases. The CDR3 extends over 17 amino acids. In germline, CDR1 is SGHTA, CDR2 FQGNSA. The ends lost 3 bases at V and 3 bases at J; junction bases unmatched: 12. The CDR3 DNA is TGTGCCAGCAGCTTCGGCTCGACGGGGGGAATTACAGATACGCAGTATTTT. Translated, it gives CASSFGSTGGITDTQYF.

V is TRBV28 and J is TRBJ1-5; TRBD1 matches at 7 bases. Germline V CDR1 and CDR2: MDHEN, SYDVKM. CDR3 length: 16 residues. J was trimmed by 4 bases and V by 4 bases; bases with no gene match: 10. In nucleotides, the CDR3 is TGTGCCAGCAGTTCAGCCCCGGGACAGCAAAATCAGCCCCAGCATTTT. Protein: CASSSAPGQQNQPQHF.

V gene TRBV10-3 combines with J gene TRBJ2-7; TRBD2 is a possible D gene (6 bases). CDR1 and CDR2 (germline): ENHRY, SYGVKD. This CDR3 region has 12 residues. Trimming cost V 4 bases and J 6 bases, with 10 bases left between them. DNA of the CDR3: TGTGCCATCAGTGTGGAGGGCCGCGAGCAGTACTTC. Protein sequence: CAISVEGREQYF.

The sample holds one count of this clone. V gene TRBV7-6 combines with J gene TRBJ1-2; maybe TRBD1 (5 bases). The CDR3 length is 12 residues. CDR1 and CDR2 from the germline V gene are SGHVS and FNYEAQ. Trimming took off 5 bases at V and 2 bases at J, with 6 bases between the two ends. The CDR3 region is CASSGGNYGYTF. CDR3 coding DNA: TGTGCCAGCAGCGGGGGAAACTATGGCTACACCTTC.

This clone was picked up a small number of times. The genes are TRBV29-1 and TRBJ2-5; 10 nucleotides align to TRBD2. Looked up from germline, CDR1 is SQVTM and CDR2 is ANQGSEA. The CDR3 loop spans 14 amino acids. V lost 3 bases to trimming and J lost 5 bases; unmatched junction nucleotides: 6. The CDR3, as DNA: TGCAGCGTTGATCAAGCGGGAGGGGGGGAGACCCAGTACTTC. Protein: CSVDQAGGGETQYF.

The V call is TRBV18, the J call TRBJ2-5; D is possibly TRBD1 or TRBD2 (6 bases each). The CDR3 totals 14 residues. V was pared by 3 bases and J by 4 bases, with 12 bases between. Germline CDR1 reads KGHSH; CDR2 reads LQKENI. This chain's CDR3 is CASSPGGGPETQYF. DNA for the CDR3: TGTGCCAGCTCACCCGGAGGGGGGCCAGAGACCCAGTACTTC.

V gene TRBV29-1 combines with J gene TRBJ2-2; 7 bases are shared with TRBD2. The CDR3 sequence is 14 residues long. Germline CDR1 and CDR2: SQVTM and ANQGSEA. V was pared by 0 bases and J by 3 bases, with 1 base of the junction left unmatched. CDR3 in DNA: TGCAGCGTTGAAGATGGGAGGGACACCGGGGAGCTGTTTTTT. Protein: CSVEDGRDTGELFF.

J is TRBJ2-1 and V is TRBV6-5; 10 bases agree with TRBD2. With 2 bases clipped from V and 9 bases from J, the junction kept 10 bases outside the gene matches. The CDR3 extends over 16 amino acids. Germline-derived CDR1 and CDR2 are MNHEY and SVGAGI. CDR3 nucleotide sequence: TGTGCCAGCAGTTACCCAGCGGGAGGGCCGTTCACTGAGCAGTTCTTC. It is translated as CASSYPAGGPFTEQFF.

The chain combines TRBV29-1 with TRBJ1-1; tentative D call: TRBD1 (6 bases). The CDR3 length is 13 residues. The V gene lost 6 bases and the J gene lost 1 base, with 12 bases spanning the gap. The germline CDR1 and CDR2 sequences are SQVTM and ANQGSEA. The CDR3 DNA follows: TGCAGCGTCCAGGGGCGGGGGAACACTGAAGCTTTCTTT. Its translation is CSVQGRGNTEAFF.

This clone has a single count. J is TRBJ1-2 and V is TRBV2; 7 bases fit TRBD1. From germline, CDR1 is SNHLY and CDR2 FYNNEI. J was trimmed by 13 bases and V by 9 bases; bases with no gene match: 17. CDR3 length: 13 residues. CDR3 DNA: TGTGCCAGTATCGGGACAGCAAAGGCCGTCTCCACCTTC. It specifies CASIGTAKAVSTF.

The chain carries TRBV7-3 and TRBJ1-1; TRBD1 matches 7 bases. After removal of 4 bases from V and 1 base from J, the junction contained 3 bases not matched to a gene. This CDR3 has 14 residues. Germline V gene sequence: CDR1 SGHTA, CDR2 FQGTGA. The DNA of the CDR3 is TGTGCCAGCAGCTGGGAGGGGGCGAACACTGAAGCTTTCTTT. This gives the protein CASSWEGANTEAFF.

The chain carries TRBV7-2 and TRBJ1-2; maybe TRBD1 (5 bases). Germline CDR1 and CDR2: SGHTA and FQGNSA. With 1 base removed from V and 0 bases from J, the gap between germline ends came to 12 bases. The CDR3 contains 16 residues. CDR3 in amino acids: CASSLGGREANYGYTF. The DNA for the CDR3 is TGTGCCAGCAGCTTAGGGGGCAGAGAAGCTAACTATGGCTACACCTTC.

The DNA for the CDR3 is TGTGCCAGCAGTATTATGAGCAATCAGCCCCAGCATTTT. Its protein product is CASSIMSNQPQHF. The chain uses TRBV28 and TRBJ1-5; D remains ambiguous. Trimming pared 5 bases from V and 1 base from J, leaving 6 bases between. This CDR3 is 13 amino acids long. Germline-derived CDR1 and CDR2 are MDHEN and SYDVKM.

The chain uses TRBV6-5 and TRBJ2-7, with D uncertain. The CDR3 runs 14 residues. Deletions cut 0 bases from V and 0 bases from J, with 6 bases between. The V gene's germline CDR1 is MNHEY and CDR2 SVGAGI. The CDR3 DNA is TGTGCCAGCAGTTACTCGAAGAGCTCCTACGAGCAGTACTTC. This codes for CASSYSKSSYEQYF.

As to this clone: This same CDR3 is encoded by further DNA sequences in the sample. This chain uses TRBV29-1 with TRBJ2-3, with no clear D. There are 12 residues in the CDR3. CDR1 is SQVTM and CDR2 is ANQGSEA in the germline V gene. V gave up 3 bases and J gave up 0 bases, with 4 bases separating them. CDR3 nucleotide sequence: TGCAGCGTTGATCTAAGCACAGATACGCAGTATTTT. Its protein is CSVDLSTDTQYF.